These 22 T cell receptor beta chains were all obtained from the same sample, sequenced in a study of brain T cells in children with intractable seizures. Profiled with immunoSEQ multiplex PCR; TCRdb holds only in-frame clones, not every one. The sample lists a few hundred thousand clones; over 90% were seen once. As for time point: blood from clinic visit 5 months post-surgery; TSC patient then seizure free. Sample: peripheral blood, taken about 5 months after surgery. Receptors were obtained from a boy under two years old with tuberous sclerosis and intractable seizures.

In DNA, the CDR3 is TGTGCCAGCAGCTTAGATATTGGCAGTTCACGGTCTGGCTACACCTTC. Its protein product is CASSLDIGSSRSGYTF. The chain joins TRBV7-9 to TRBJ1-2; the D is unclear. The CDR3 sequence is 16 residues long. Germline V gene data show CDR1 as SEHNR and CDR2 as FQNEAQ (reference sequence). The V end lost 1 base, the J end lost 7 bases, and 19 bases lay between the germline ends. Full variable domain (remainder filled in from reference TRBV7-9 and TRBJ1-2): DTGVSQNPRHKITKRGQNVTFRCDPISEHNRLYWYRQTLGQGPEFLTYFQNEAQLEKSRLLSDRFSAERPKGSFSTLEIQRTEQGDSAMYLCASSLDIGSSRSGYTFGSGTRLTVV.

In its sample, this clone was seen once. J is TRBJ1-5 and V is TRBV3-1 (or the pseudogene TRBV3-2), with TRBD1 identical over 7 bases. V shed 4 bases and J 16 bases; nucleotides not matched to a gene: 13. The CDR3 length is 13 residues. CDR1 is LGHDT and CDR2 is YNNKEL in the germline V gene (reference sequence). The chain's CDR3 is CASSRTGTVPVHF. CDR3 DNA: TGTGCCAGCAGCCGTACAGGGACAGTCCCGGTTCATTTT.

The rearrangement joins TRBV7-8 to TRBJ2-3; D is uncertain. The CDR3 is 14 amino acids. Trimming removed 1 base from V and 4 bases from J, with 9 bases in between. CDR1 and CDR2 from the germline V gene are SGHVS and FQNEAQ. This CDR3 reads CASSLGRSADTQYF. In DNA, the CDR3 is TGTGCCAGCAGCTTAGGGCGGTCGGCAGATACGCAGTATTTT.

This sequence joins TRBV20-1 and TRBJ2-5, with D uncertain. Germline V gene sequence: CDR1 DFQATT, CDR2 SNEGSKA (reference sequence). The V gene lost 5 bases and the J gene lost 5 bases, with 9 bases spanning the gap. This CDR3 spans 11 amino acids. CDR3 region: CSALLGETQYF. The CDR3 coding sequence is TGCAGTGCTCTACTCGGGGAGACCCAGTACTTC.

The rearrangement joins TRBV7-9 to TRBJ2-7; D remains ambiguous. Trimming removed 5 bases from V and 2 bases from J, with 16 bases in between. This CDR3 region has 15 residues. Germline CDR1 and CDR2: SEHNR and FQNEAQ (reference sequence). The chain's CDR3 is CASSRTQSPTYEQYF. Here the CDR3 DNA reads TGTGCCAGCAGCCGAACTCAGTCCCCAACCTACGAGCAGTACTTC.

This chain joins TRBV4-1 and TRBJ2-3, with D perhaps being TRBD1 or TRBD2 (5 bases each). V gave up 1 base and J gave up 3 bases, with 20 bases separating them. Germline V CDR1 and CDR2: MGHRA, YSYEKL. This CDR3 contains 18 residues. DNA for the CDR3: TGCGCCAGCAGCCAAGGCGAGTACCGGGGCGCTGGGACAGATACGCAGTATTTT. Translating gives CASSQGEYRGAGTDTQYF.

This sequence joins TRBV19 and TRBJ2-2; D is perhaps TRBD2 (6 bases). The CDR3 sequence is 15 residues long. Trimming removed 6 bases from V and 0 bases from J, with 11 bases in between. The germline V gene encodes CDR1 LNHDA and CDR2 SQIVND (reference sequence). The CDR3 DNA is TGTGCCAGTAGAGCCCTAGCGACGAACACCGGGGAGCTGTTTTTT. It yields the protein CASRALATNTGELFF.

The V and J genes are TRBV30 and TRBJ2-7; 11 nucleotides line up with TRBD2. Germline trimming cut 0 bases from V and 3 bases from J; bases unmatched to any gene: 1. CDR3 length: 14 amino acids. Germline V gene sequence: CDR1 GTSNPN, CDR2 SVGIG (reference sequence). This chain's CDR3 is CAWSVGTSGYEQYF. The CDR3 coding sequence is TGTGCCTGGAGTGTCGGGACTAGCGGCTACGAGCAGTACTTC.

This sequence joins TRBV19 and TRBJ2-7; no firm D call. Germline loops: CDR1 LNHDA, CDR2 SQIVND (reference sequence). This CDR3 spans 13 amino acids. Trimming pared 3 bases from V and 1 base from J, leaving 7 bases between. In DNA form, the CDR3 reads TGTGCCAGTAGTATTAAATCTTCCTACGAGCAGTACTTC. Translation gives CASSIKSSYEQYF.

V is TRBV10-2 and J is TRBJ2-1; possibly TRBD1 or TRBD2 for D (5 bases each). The CDR3 extends over 14 amino acids. Germline assignment: CDR1 WSHSY and CDR2 SAAADI. Trimming stripped 2 bases from V and 5 bases from J, with 10 bases between. The CDR3 DNA is TGCGCCAGCAGTGAGCCGGGGCCCCACAATGAGCAGTTCTTC. Encoded protein: CASSEPGPHNEQFF.

In DNA, the CDR3 is TGTGCCAGCTTCTCGGGACTAGAGTTCCGGAGTGAGCAGTTCTTC. Its translation is CASFSGLEFRSEQFF. V usage is TRBV13 and J usage is TRBJ2-1, with 8 bases aligning to TRBD2. Germline CDR1 reads PRHDT; CDR2 reads FYEKMQ (reference sequence). The length of the CDR3 is 15 residues. Unmatched junction bases numbered 15, after V lost 8 bases and J lost 9 bases.

The chain couples TRBV25-1 to TRBJ2-3; no clear D. The ends were cut back, 5 bases at V and 3 bases at J, with 3 bases in the middle. Germline lookup yields CDR1 MGHDK and CDR2 SYGVNS. This CDR3 is 11 amino acids long. The CDR3 DNA is TGTGCCAGCAGTACTACAGATACGCAGTATTTT. Translation gives CASSTTDTQYF.

The chain is built from TRBV5-1 and TRBJ1-1; the match to TRBD1 covers 7 bases. The V gene's germline CDR1 is SGHRS and CDR2 YFSETQ. With V trimmed by 4 bases and J by 2 bases, 8 bases remained unmatched. This CDR3 spans 15 amino acids. The CDR3 DNA sequence: TGCGCCAGCAGCGGGGGACAGTTGATTAACACTGAAGCTTTCTTT. It is translated as CASSGGQLINTEAFF. The full variable domain, its missing parts supplied by reference TRBV5-1 and TRBJ1-1, is KAGVTQTPRYLIKTRGQQVTLSCSPISGHRSVSWYQQTPGQGLQFLFEYFSETQRNKGNFPGRFSGRQFSNSRSEMNVSTLELGDSALYLCASSGGQLINTEAFFGQGTRLTVV.

The V and J genes are TRBV30 and TRBJ2-7, with D maybe TRBD2 (5 bases). The V end lost 2 bases, the J end lost 3 bases, and 14 bases lay between the germline ends. CDR1 is GTSNPN and CDR2 is SVGIG in the germline V gene (reference sequence). The CDR3 loop spans 14 amino acids. The CDR3 protein is CAWSLGVGNYEQYF. CDR3 nucleotide sequence: TGTGCCTGGAGTCTCGGGGTGGGGAACTACGAGCAGTACTTC.

The chain carries TRBV14 and TRBJ1-1; TRBD1 matches 8 bases. The J segment lost 9 bases and the V segment lost 2 bases, leaving 5 bases of the junction unmatched. Germline values: CDR1 SGHDN, CDR2 FVKESK. This CDR3 is 13 amino acids long. The CDR3 DNA reads TGTGCCAGCAGCCAATCACGGACAGGGCAAGCTTTCTTT. This encodes CASSQSRTGQAFF.

This clone showed up just once. The chain recombines TRBV6-1 with TRBJ2-4; 7 bases map to TRBD1. This CDR3 is 17 amino acids long. V shed 3 bases and J 1 base; nucleotides not matched to a gene: 9. Germline CDR1 and CDR2: MNHNS and SASEGT. CDR3 amino acids: CASSDPTQGVAKNIQYF. The CDR3 nucleotides read TGTGCCAGCAGTGACCCCACCCAGGGGGTGGCCAAAAACATTCAGTACTTC.

The chain is built from TRBV30 and TRBJ2-5; D is possibly TRBD1 (6 bases). V lost 0 bases and J 3 bases, leaving 14 bases between the germline ends. The CDR3 contains 15 residues. Per the germline V gene, CDR1 is GTSNPN and CDR2 is SVGIG (reference sequence). CDR3 residues: CAWSVLQGYEETQYF. The CDR3 nucleotides read TGTGCCTGGAGTGTACTACAGGGCTATGAAGAGACCCAGTACTTC.

The V and J genes are TRBV7-9 and TRBJ2-3; no clear D gene. The CDR3 sequence is 10 residues long. CDR1 is SEHNR and CDR2 is FQNEAQ in the germline V gene (reference sequence). V was trimmed by 8 bases and J by 6 bases, leaving 6 bases between them. This CDR3 reads CASSRDTQYF. DNA for the CDR3: TGTGCCAGCTCGCGGGATACGCAGTATTTT.

For the CDR3, the DNA is TGTGCCTGGGGCAATCTCAGAGTAATGAACACTGAAGCTTTCTTT. This codes for CAWGNLRVMNTEAFF. The chain couples TRBV30 to TRBJ1-1; D is unresolved. There are 15 residues in the CDR3. V lost 5 bases to trimming and J lost 0 bases, with 16 bases between them. Germline values: CDR1 GTSNPN, CDR2 SVGIG (reference sequence).

The chain has TRBV19 and TRBJ2-1; D is uncertain. The germline V and J ends were trimmed by 5 bases and 5 bases, with 16 bases remaining between them. The CDR3 has 15 residues. Germline V gene data show CDR1 as LNHDA and CDR2 as SQIVND (reference sequence). CDR3 residues: CASSAWKAQNNEQFF. The CDR3, as DNA: TGTGCCAGTAGTGCCTGGAAGGCTCAAAACAATGAGCAGTTCTTC.

The genes are TRBV30 and TRBJ2-3, with a weak D call TRBD1 (6 bases). Trimming removed 4 bases from V and 0 bases from J, with 11 bases in between. The CDR3 is made up of 14 amino acids. Per the germline V gene, CDR1 is GTSNPN and CDR2 is SVGIG (reference sequence). The CDR3 spells CAWKAGVSTDTQYF. DNA for the CDR3: TGTGCCTGGAAAGCAGGGGTCAGCACAGATACGCAGTATTTT.

The chain links TRBV7-8 to TRBJ1-5, with unresolved D. From germline, CDR1 is SGHVS and CDR2 FQNEAQ. The V end was cut by 2 bases, the J end by 9 bases, with 11 bases between. This CDR3 has 13 residues. The CDR3 is CASSLMGMRPQHF. The CDR3 coding sequence is TGTGCCAGCAGCTTAATGGGGATGCGGCCCCAGCATTTT.